Listed here are 3 T cell receptor beta chains from one sample, sequenced in a study of blood T cell repertoires in COVID-19. The data were produced by immunoSEQ multiplex PCR, yet TCRdb's version contains in-frame clones alone and is incomplete. Here the sample spans 200,000 to 250,000 clones, about 88% being singletons. Source material: peripheral blood. The receptor set was obtained from a woman in her forties or fifties with COVID-19, enrolled during active disease.

Points on this clone: The DNA is omitted, as the CDR3 cannot be located on it reliably, and the CDR3 follows TCRdb's listing. The rearrangement joins TRBV7-8 to TRBJ1-5. Germline assignment: CDR1 SGHVS and CDR2 FQNEAQ. The CDR3 length is 17 residues, termini included. The CDR3 loop reads CASSSTLGGDSNQPQHF.

V usage is TRBV3-1 (or the pseudogene TRBV3-2) and J usage is TRBJ1-6; TRBD1 matches 8 bases. Germline CDR1 is LGHDT and CDR2 is YNNKEL (reference sequence). The CDR3 extends over 16 amino acids. J gave up 10 bases and V 1 base, and 9 bases lay outside the gene matches. This chain's CDR3 is CASSQARPGGHSPLHF. CDR3 in DNA: TGTGCCAGCAGCCAAGCCAGACCAGGGGGCCACTCACCCCTCCACTTT.

The rearrangement links TRBV5-1 to TRBJ2-1; D possibly corresponds to TRBD1 (6 bases). CDR3 length equals 15 residues. The V end lost 0 bases, the J end lost 4 bases, and 11 bases lay between the germline ends. Germline assignment: CDR1 SGHRS and CDR2 YFSETQ. The CDR3 coding sequence is TGCGCCAGCAGCTTGGGAGACAGGATTTACAATGAGCAGTTCTTC. Translating gives CASSLGDRIYNEQFF.